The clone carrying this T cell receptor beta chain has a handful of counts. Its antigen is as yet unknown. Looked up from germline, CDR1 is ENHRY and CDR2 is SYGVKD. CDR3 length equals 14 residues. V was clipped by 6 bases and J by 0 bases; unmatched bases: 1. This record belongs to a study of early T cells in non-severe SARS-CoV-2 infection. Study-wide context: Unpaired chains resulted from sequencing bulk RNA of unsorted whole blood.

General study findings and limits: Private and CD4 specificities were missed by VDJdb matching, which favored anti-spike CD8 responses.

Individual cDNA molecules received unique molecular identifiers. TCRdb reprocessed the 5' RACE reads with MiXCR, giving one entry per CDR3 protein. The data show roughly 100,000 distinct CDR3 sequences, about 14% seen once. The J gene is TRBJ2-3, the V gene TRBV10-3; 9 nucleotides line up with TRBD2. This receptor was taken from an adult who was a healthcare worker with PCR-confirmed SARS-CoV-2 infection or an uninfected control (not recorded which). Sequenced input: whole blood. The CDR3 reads CAIRLAGSTDTQYF. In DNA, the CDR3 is TGTGCCATCAGGCTAGCGGGGAGCACAGATACGCAGTATTTT.